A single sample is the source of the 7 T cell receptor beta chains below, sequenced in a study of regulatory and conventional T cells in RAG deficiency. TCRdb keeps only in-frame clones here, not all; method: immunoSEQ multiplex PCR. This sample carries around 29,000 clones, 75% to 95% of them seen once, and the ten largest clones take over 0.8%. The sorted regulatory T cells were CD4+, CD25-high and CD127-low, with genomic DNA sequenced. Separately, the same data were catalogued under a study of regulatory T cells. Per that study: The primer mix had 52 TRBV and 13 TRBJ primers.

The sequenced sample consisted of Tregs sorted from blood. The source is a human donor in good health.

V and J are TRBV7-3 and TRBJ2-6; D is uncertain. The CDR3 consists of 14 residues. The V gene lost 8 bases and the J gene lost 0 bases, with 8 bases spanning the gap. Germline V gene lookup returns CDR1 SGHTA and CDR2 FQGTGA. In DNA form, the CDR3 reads TGTGCCAGCGGTGCGAACTCTGGGGCCAACGTCCTGACTTTC. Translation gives CASGANSGANVLTF. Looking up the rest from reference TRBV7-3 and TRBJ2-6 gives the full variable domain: GAGVSQTPSNKVTEKGKYVELRCDPISGHTALYWYRQSLGQGPEFLIYFQGTGAADDSGLPNDRFFAVRPEGSVSTLKIQRTERGDSAVYLCASGANSGANVLTFGAGSRLTVL.

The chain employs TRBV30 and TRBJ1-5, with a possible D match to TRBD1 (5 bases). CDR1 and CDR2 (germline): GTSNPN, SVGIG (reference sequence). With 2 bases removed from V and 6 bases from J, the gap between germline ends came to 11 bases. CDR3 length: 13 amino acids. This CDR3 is CAWSWQGVQPQHF. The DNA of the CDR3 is TGTGCCTGGAGTTGGCAGGGTGTTCAGCCCCAGCATTTT.

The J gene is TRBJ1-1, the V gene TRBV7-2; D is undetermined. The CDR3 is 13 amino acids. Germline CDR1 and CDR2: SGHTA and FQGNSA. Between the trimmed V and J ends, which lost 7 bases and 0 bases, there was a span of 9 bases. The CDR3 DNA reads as TGTGCCAGCACCCTATATATGAACACTGAAGCTTTCTTT. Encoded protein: CASTLYMNTEAFF.

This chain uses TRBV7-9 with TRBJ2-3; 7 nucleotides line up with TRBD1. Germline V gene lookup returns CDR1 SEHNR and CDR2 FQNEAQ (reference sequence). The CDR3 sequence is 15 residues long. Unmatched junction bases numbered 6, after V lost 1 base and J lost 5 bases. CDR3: CASSLGQGWRDTQYF. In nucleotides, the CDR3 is TGTGCCAGCAGCTTAGGACAGGGTTGGAGAGATACGCAGTATTTT.

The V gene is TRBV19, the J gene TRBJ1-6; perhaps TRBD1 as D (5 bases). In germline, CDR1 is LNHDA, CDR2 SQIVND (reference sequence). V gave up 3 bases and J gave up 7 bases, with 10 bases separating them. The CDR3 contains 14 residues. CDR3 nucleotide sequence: TGTGCCAGTAGTATCCGAGGGGACAATTCACCCCTCCACTTT. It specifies CASSIRGDNSPLHF.

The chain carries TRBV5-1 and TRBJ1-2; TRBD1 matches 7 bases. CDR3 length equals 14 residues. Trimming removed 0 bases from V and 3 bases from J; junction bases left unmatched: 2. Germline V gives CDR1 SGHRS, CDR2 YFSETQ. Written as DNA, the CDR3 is TGCGCCAGCAGCTTGGTGGGGACAGACTATGGCTACACCTTC. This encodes CASSLVGTDYGYTF.

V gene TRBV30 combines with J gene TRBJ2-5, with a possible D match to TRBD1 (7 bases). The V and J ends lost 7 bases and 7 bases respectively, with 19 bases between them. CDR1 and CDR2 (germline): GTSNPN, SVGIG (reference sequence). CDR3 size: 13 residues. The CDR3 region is CASGGKNDGTQYF. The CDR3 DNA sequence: TGTGCCTCAGGGGGGAAAAACGACGGGACCCAGTACTTC.